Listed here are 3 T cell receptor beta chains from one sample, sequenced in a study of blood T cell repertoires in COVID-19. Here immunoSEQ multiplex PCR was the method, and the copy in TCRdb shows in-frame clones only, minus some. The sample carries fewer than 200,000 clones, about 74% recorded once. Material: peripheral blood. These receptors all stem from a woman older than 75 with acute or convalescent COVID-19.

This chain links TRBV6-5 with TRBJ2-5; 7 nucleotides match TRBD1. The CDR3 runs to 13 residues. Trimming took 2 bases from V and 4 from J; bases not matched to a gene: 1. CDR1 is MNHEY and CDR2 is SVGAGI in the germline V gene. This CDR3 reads CASSYRGRETQYF. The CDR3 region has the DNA TGTGCCAGCAGTTACAGGGGGCGAGAGACCCAGTACTTC.

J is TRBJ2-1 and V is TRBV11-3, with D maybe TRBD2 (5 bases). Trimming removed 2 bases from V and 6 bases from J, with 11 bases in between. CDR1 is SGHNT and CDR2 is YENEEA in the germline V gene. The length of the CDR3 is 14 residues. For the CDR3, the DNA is TGTGCCAGCAGCTTAACGCTAGCTGGCAATGAGCAGTTCTTC. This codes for CASSLTLAGNEQFF.

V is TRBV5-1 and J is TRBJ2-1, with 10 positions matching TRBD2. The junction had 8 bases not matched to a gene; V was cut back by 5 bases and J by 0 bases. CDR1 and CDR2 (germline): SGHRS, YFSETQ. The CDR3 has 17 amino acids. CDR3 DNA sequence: TGCGCCAGCAGGCCTCCGGGACTAGCGACCTCCTACAATGAGCAGTTCTTC. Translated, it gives CASRPPGLATSYNEQFF.